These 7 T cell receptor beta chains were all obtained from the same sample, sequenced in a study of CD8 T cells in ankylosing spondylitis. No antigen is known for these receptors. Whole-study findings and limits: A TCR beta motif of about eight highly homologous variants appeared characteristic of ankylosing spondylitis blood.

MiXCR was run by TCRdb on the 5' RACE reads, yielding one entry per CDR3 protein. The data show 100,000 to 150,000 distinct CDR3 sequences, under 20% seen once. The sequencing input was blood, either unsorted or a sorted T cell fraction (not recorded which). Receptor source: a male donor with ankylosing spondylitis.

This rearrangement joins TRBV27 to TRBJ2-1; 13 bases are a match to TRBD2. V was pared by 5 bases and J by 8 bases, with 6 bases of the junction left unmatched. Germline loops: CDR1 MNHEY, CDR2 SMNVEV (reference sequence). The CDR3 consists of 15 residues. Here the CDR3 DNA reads TGTGCCAGCAGTCCCGGGACTAGCGGGAAGGATGAGCAGTTCTTC. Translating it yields CASSPGTSGKDEQFF.

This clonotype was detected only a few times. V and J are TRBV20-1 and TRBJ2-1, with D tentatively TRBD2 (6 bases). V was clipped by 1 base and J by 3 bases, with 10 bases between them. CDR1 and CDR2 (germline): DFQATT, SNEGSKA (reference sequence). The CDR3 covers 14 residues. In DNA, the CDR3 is TGCAGTGCTAGAGGGGGCGGGATCTACAATGAGCAGTTCTTC. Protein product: CSARGGGIYNEQFF.

The CDR3 nucleotides are TGTGCCAGCAGTTACGACGGGAGCTATGGCTACACCTTC. Its protein is CASSYDGSYGYTF. The genes are TRBV6-5 and TRBJ1-2; D unclear. Germline-derived CDR1 and CDR2 are MNHEY and SVGAGI. Trimming removed 2 bases at V and 4 bases at J, with 8 bases between. CDR3 length: 13 residues.

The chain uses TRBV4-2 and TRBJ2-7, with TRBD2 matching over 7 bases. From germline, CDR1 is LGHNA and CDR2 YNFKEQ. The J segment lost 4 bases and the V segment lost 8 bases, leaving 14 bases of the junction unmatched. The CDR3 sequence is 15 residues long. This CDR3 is CASSQGPGGTYEQYF. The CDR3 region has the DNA TGTGCCAGCTCCCAAGGGCCGGGAGGAACTTACGAGCAGTACTTC.

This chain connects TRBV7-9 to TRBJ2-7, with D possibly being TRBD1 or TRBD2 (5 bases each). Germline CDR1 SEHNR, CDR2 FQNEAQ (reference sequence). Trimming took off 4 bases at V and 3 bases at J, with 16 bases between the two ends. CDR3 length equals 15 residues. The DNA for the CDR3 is TGTGCCAGCAGCTCGAACCGGGACGGCTTCTACGAGCAGTACTTC. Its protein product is CASSSNRDGFYEQYF.

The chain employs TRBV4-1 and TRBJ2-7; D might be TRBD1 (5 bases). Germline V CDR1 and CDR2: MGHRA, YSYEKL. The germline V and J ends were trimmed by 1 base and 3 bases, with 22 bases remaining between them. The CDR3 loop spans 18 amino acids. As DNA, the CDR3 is TGCGCCAGCAGCCAAGTCGCTGCTGTAGGGGTCCAGGTCTACGAGCAGTACTTC. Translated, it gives CASSQVAAVGVQVYEQYF.

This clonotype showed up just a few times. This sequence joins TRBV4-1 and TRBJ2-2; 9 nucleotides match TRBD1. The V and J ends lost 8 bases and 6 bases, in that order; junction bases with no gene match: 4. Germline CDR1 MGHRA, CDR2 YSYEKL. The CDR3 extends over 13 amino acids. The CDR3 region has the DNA TGCGCCAGCCGGGGACAGGGCCCCGGGGAGCTGTTTTTT. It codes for CASRGQGPGELFF.